The 29 T cell receptor beta chains below all came from one sample that was sequenced in a study of metastatic and nonmetastatic thyroid tumors (TCRdb year 2020). Receptors were amplified or captured by PCR. Sequencing relied on an Illumina HiSeq 4000. In TCRdb, the public reads were trimmed at Q25 with fastp and aligned with MiXCR, with productive beta chains retained. For this sample the table gives 15,000 to 20,000 clones, of which roughly a quarter were detected only once. About 10% of the sample comes from the top ten. No treatment had been received by any patient before thyroid surgery. The sequencing input was adjacent normal tissue. These receptors were collected from a female donor with papillary thyroid cancer or a benign thyroid nodule (not recorded which). Some clones in this sample may be carry-over from other donors' samples.

The J gene is TRBJ2-6, the V gene TRBV12-3 or TRBV12-4; D ambiguous. V shed 0 bases and J shed 4 bases, with 7 bases lying between them. The CDR3 totals 15 residues. Here the CDR3 reads CASSLALVGANVLTF. The CDR3 nucleotides read TGTGCCAGCAGTTTAGCGCTAGTCGGGGCCAACGTCCTGACTTTC.

The J gene is TRBJ1-6, the V gene TRBV7-6; D may be TRBD1 (5 bases). Germline values: CDR1 SGHVS, CDR2 FNYEAQ. The V end lost 7 bases, the J end lost 9 bases, and 19 bases lay between the germline ends. The CDR3 covers 15 residues. CDR3 bases: TGTGCCAGCAAGAAGACCGGGACCCTTAGTTCACCCCTCCACTTT. Encoded protein: CASKKTGTLSSPLHF.

This sequence joins TRBV7-6 and TRBJ2-1; no reliable D call. Germline V gene data show CDR1 as SGHVS and CDR2 as FNYEAQ. V was shortened by 3 bases and J by 6 bases, with 9 bases between the two germline ends. The CDR3 runs 13 residues. The CDR3 spells CASSLIGSNEQFF. In nucleotides, the CDR3 is TGTGCCAGCAGCTTGATCGGATCCAATGAGCAGTTCTTC. Supplemented by reference TRBV7-6 and TRBJ2-1, the full variable domain reads GAGVSQSPRYKVTKRGQDVALRCDPISGHVSLYWYRQALGQGPEFLTYFNYEAQQDKSGLPNDRFSAERPEGSISTLTIQRTEQRDSAMYRCASSLIGSNEQFFGPGTRLTVL.

This clone has at least ten counts. The CDR3 nucleotides read TGTGCCAGCAGTTTTGAACGTGGGGGAAACACCATATATTTT. It translates to CASSFERGGNTIYF. The chain joins TRBV12-3 or TRBV12-4 to TRBJ1-3; no reliable D call. The V and J ends lost 3 bases and 4 bases respectively, with 10 bases between them. CDR3 length equals 14 residues.

The chain is built from TRBV9 and TRBJ2-3; tentatively, D is TRBD2 (6 bases). Trimming removed 3 bases at V and 2 bases at J, with 19 bases between. In germline, CDR1 is SGDLS, CDR2 YYNGEE. The CDR3 is made up of 17 amino acids. CDR3: CASSGNPRAGTTDTQYF. The CDR3 DNA reads as TGTGCCAGCAGCGGAAATCCGAGGGCGGGGACCACAGATACGCAGTATTTT. Based on the CDR3 plus reference TRBV9 and TRBJ2-3, the full variable domain is DSGVTQTPKHLITATGQRVTLRCSPRSGDLSVYWYQQSLDQGLQFLIQYYNGEERAKGNILERFSAQQFPDLHSELNLSSLELGDSALYFCASSGNPRAGTTDTQYFGPGTRLTVL.

This clone was seen a few times. The V call is TRBV19, the J call TRBJ1-2; D is possibly TRBD1 (5 bases). The V gene's germline CDR1 is LNHDA and CDR2 SQIVND (reference sequence). This CDR3 spans 14 amino acids. V was trimmed by 3 bases and J by 2 bases, leaving 10 bases between them. The CDR3 DNA reads TGTGCCAGTAGTATTTACGGGGGAAACTATGGCTACACCTTC. The encoded protein is CASSIYGGNYGYTF. The complete variable domain, with remaining parts taken from reference TRBV19 and TRBJ1-2, reads DGGITQSPKYLFRKEGQNVTLSCEQNLNHDAMYWYRQDPGQGLRLIYYSQIVNDFQKGDIAEGYSVSREKKESFPLTVTSAQKNPTAFYLCASSIYGGNYGYTFGSGTRLTVV.

This clone has only a few counts. The V gene is TRBV7-6, the J gene TRBJ2-7; D unresolved. The CDR3 contains 12 residues. Germline CDR1 SGHVS, CDR2 FNYEAQ. Trimming removed 4 bases at V and 6 bases at J, with 10 bases between. CDR3 bases: TGTGCCAGCAGCTCCCCCTGGCTCGAGCAGTACTTC. This sequence encodes CASSSPWLEQYF.

This clone is labeled large. The rearrangement uses TRBV20-1 and TRBJ2-2; 9 bases are shared with TRBD1. The CDR3 runs to 16 residues. The germline gives CDR1 DFQATT, CDR2 SNEGSKA (reference sequence). V was pared by 2 bases and J by 7 bases, with 11 bases of the junction left unmatched. This chain's CDR3 is CSARRIKQGASGELFF. DNA for the CDR3: TGCAGTGCTAGAAGAATTAAACAGGGGGCCAGCGGGGAGCTGTTTTTT.

Only a few counts were recorded for this clone. The CDR3 loop reads CASSLPPAEQYF. As DNA, the CDR3 is TGTGCCAGCAGCCTACCCCCTGCCGAGCAGTACTTC. The chain couples TRBV7-8 to TRBJ2-7; D is uncertain. V shed 5 bases and J shed 6 bases, with 11 bases lying between them. Germline V lookup: CDR1 SGHVS, CDR2 FQNEAQ. The CDR3 spans 12 residues.

Worth noting for this clone: A read error may produce the germline difference seen at one junction end. The chain links TRBV29-1 to TRBJ2-1, with D possibly matching TRBD1 (5 bases). This CDR3 has 13 amino acids. The germline V gene has CDR1 SQVTM and CDR2 ANQGSEA. CDR3 loop: CSVVQGPYIEQFF. The CDR3 coding sequence is TGCAGCGTTGTTCAGGGTCCCTACATTGAGCAGTTCTTC.

The V call is TRBV12-3 or TRBV12-4, the J call TRBJ1-3; D possibly corresponds to TRBD1 (5 bases). The CDR3 is 11 amino acids. V lost 4 bases, J lost 8 bases, and 6 bases lay in between. The CDR3 here is CASSSRDTIYF. For the CDR3, the DNA is TGTGCCAGCAGTTCCAGGGACACCATATATTTT.

Points on this clone: The sample contains more than one DNA sequence encoding this CDR3. V gene TRBV9 combines with J gene TRBJ2-1; TRBD2 agrees at 10 bases. Losses at the gene ends were 0 bases for V and 6 bases for J; bases not matched to a gene: 6. Germline-derived CDR1 and CDR2 are SGDLS and YYNGEE. The CDR3 totals 16 residues. The CDR3, as DNA: TGTGCCAGCAGCGTAGGGCCTAGCGGGGGCGCCAATGAGCAGTTCTTC. It translates to CASSVGPSGGANEQFF.

This clone occurred a few times. The DNA of the CDR3 is TGTGCCAGCAGTGATATAAAAGGACTAGCGGGGGCCAACACCGGGGAGCTGTTTTTT. Translating it yields CASSDIKGLAGANTGELFF. The chain employs TRBV12-3 or TRBV12-4 and TRBJ2-2, with 13 nucleotides matching TRBD2. The CDR3 runs 19 residues. The V and J ends lost 5 bases and 2 bases, in that order; junction bases with no gene match: 11.

This clone was observed a handful of times. This chain connects TRBV7-8 to TRBJ2-1; D is undetermined. The germline CDR1 and CDR2 sequences are SGHVS and FQNEAQ. Trimming took 1 base from V and 6 from J, leaving 4 bases between them. There are 12 residues in the CDR3. CDR3 nucleotides: TGTGCCAGCAGCTTAGTAGCCAATGAGCAGTTCTTC. Translation: CASSLVANEQFF.

This clone was seen more than once but under ten times. V usage is TRBV6-1 and J usage is TRBJ2-4; TRBD1 matches 8 bases. Trimming removed 6 bases from V and 8 bases from J; junction bases left unmatched: 12. Germline V lookup: CDR1 MNHNS, CDR2 SASEGT. The CDR3 sequence is 15 residues long. The CDR3 reads CASSPRDRGTDIQYF. The CDR3 DNA reads as TGTGCCAGCAGCCCCCGAGACAGGGGAACGGACATTCAGTACTTC.

In its sample, this clone was seen a few times. This chain connects TRBV15 to TRBJ1-2; D gene uncertain. The CDR3 is made up of 13 amino acids. Looked up from germline, CDR1 is LNHNV and CDR2 is YYDKDF (reference sequence). V was trimmed by 4 bases and J by 4 bases, leaving 10 bases between them. The CDR3 region has the DNA TGTGCCACCAGCAAACTGCGTGGCTATGGCTACACCTTC. Its translation is CATSKLRGYGYTF.

This chain uses TRBV11-1 with TRBJ2-3; TRBD2 is a possible D gene (5 bases). The CDR3 loop spans 16 amino acids. Trimming cost V 1 base and J 1 base, with 12 bases left between them. Germline CDR1 SGHAT, CDR2 FQDESV (reference sequence). DNA of the CDR3: TGTGCCAGCAGCTTAGTGCGAGCGGAGGGCACAGATACGCAGTATTTT. Translated, it gives CASSLVRAEGTDTQYF. The complete variable domain, with remaining parts taken from reference TRBV11-1 and TRBJ2-3, reads EAEVAQSPRYKITEKSQAVAFWCDPISGHATLYWYRQILGQGPELLVQFQDESVVDDSQLPKDRFSAERLKGVDSTLKIQPAELGDSAMYLCASSLVRAEGTDTQYFGPGTRLTVL.

On this clone itself: Mismatch with germline at one junction end may stem from a read error. The CDR3 is CSAIPTEVF. The CDR3 DNA reads TGCAGTGCTATCCCGACGGAGGTATTT. The chain is built from TRBV20-1 and TRBJ2-3, with D maybe TRBD2 (5 bases). The CDR3 consists of 9 residues. Germline assignment: CDR1 DFQATT and CDR2 SNEGSKA (reference sequence).

This clone was seen only a few times. J is TRBJ2-4 and V is TRBV6-1; 7 bases match TRBD2. Trimming at V came to 5 bases and at J to 9 bases, leaving 7 bases not matched to a gene. The CDR3 has 13 residues. Germline CDR1 and CDR2: MNHNS and SASEGT. The CDR3 reads CASSSGTAAIQYF. In DNA form, the CDR3 reads TGTGCCAGCAGTAGCGGGACTGCGGCCATTCAGTACTTC.

The chain has TRBV6-1 and TRBJ1-1; 7 nucleotides align to TRBD1. J lost 3 bases, V lost 6 bases, and 7 bases had no gene match. Germline V gene lookup returns CDR1 MNHNS and CDR2 SASEGT. This CDR3 contains 14 residues. The CDR3 bases are TGTGCCAGCAGCCGAGGAACAGGGGACACTGAAGCTTTCTTT. Translating it yields CASSRGTGDTEAFF.

CDR3: CSASPVGRTNYGYTF. The CDR3 bases are TGCAGTGCGAGCCCAGTGGGCCGAACTAACTATGGCTACACCTTC. The genes are TRBV20-1 and TRBJ1-2; D uncertain. Germline values: CDR1 DFQATT, CDR2 SNEGSKA (reference sequence). Trimming pared 6 bases from V and 0 bases from J, leaving 17 bases between. The CDR3 has 15 amino acids.

This chain uses TRBV9 with TRBJ2-7, with 7 positions matching TRBD2. CDR3 length: 14 residues. Trimming at V came to 4 bases and at J to 6 bases, leaving 10 bases not matched to a gene. Germline V gene lookup returns CDR1 SGDLS and CDR2 YYNGEE. As DNA, the CDR3 is TGTGCCAGCAGCCGCAGCGGGACCCTCGGCGAGCAGTACTTC. Its translation: CASSRSGTLGEQYF.

This clone turned up a few times. The gene calls are TRBV24-1 and TRBJ2-1; TRBD2 aligns across 9 bases. Germline values: CDR1 KGHDR, CDR2 SFDVKD. With V trimmed by 1 base and J by 8 bases, 8 bases remained unmatched. This CDR3 is built from 16 residues. The CDR3 DNA reads as TGTGCCACCAGTGATTTTGGGCTAGCGGGAATGGATGAGCAGTTCTTC. Protein sequence: CATSDFGLAGMDEQFF.

This clone showed up just once. The rearrangement uses TRBV19 and TRBJ1-1, with D possibly being TRBD1 (6 bases). CDR1 LNHDA and CDR2 SQIVND come from the germline V gene (reference sequence). The CDR3 runs 18 residues. The V end was cut by 3 bases, the J end by 1 base, with 21 bases between. CDR3 in DNA: TGTGCCAGTAGTATCGAAGGGGGGGCAATGGGCCGGAACACTGAAGCTTTCTTT. Its translation: CASSIEGGAMGRNTEAFF.

This clone has a count of ten or more. The same CDR3 can be traced to other DNA sequences in this sample. The chain combines TRBV6-1 with TRBJ1-3; a weak D match, TRBD1 (5 bases). The CDR3 extends over 15 amino acids. V gave up 2 bases and J gave up 4 bases, with 12 bases separating them. Germline lookup yields CDR1 MNHNS and CDR2 SASEGT. In DNA form, the CDR3 reads TGTGCCAGCAGTGAATTCCCGGGGGGAGGAAACACCATATATTTT. As protein: CASSEFPGGGNTIYF.

This clone was recorded many times. The chain couples TRBV20-1 to TRBJ1-5; possibly TRBD1 for D (6 bases). CDR1 and CDR2 (germline): DFQATT, SNEGSKA (reference sequence). The CDR3 consists of 13 residues. The V end was cut by 0 bases, the J end by 12 bases, with 15 bases between. The chain's CDR3 is CSARDSGTPLQHF. Here the CDR3 DNA reads TGCAGTGCTAGAGACTCCGGGACACCCCTCCAGCATTTT.

This clone is judged large. One end of the junction is discordant with germline, which a read error may explain. The rearrangement links TRBV3-1 to TRBJ2-7; D might be TRBD1 (6 bases). This CDR3 spans 12 amino acids. The germline V gene has CDR1 LGHDT and CDR2 YNNKEL (reference sequence). CDR3 nucleotide sequence: TGTGCCAGCAGCCCTATAGCAGGGGCCTTCTCATTC. This encodes CASSPIAGAFSF.

This clone was detected a few times. The chain carries TRBV29-1 and TRBJ2-1; the D call may be TRBD1 or TRBD2 (6 bases each). The V gene lost 5 bases and the J gene lost 6 bases, with 11 bases spanning the gap. This CDR3 is built from 12 residues. From germline, CDR1 is SQVTM and CDR2 ANQGSEA. The chain's CDR3 is CSVRETGNEQFF. In DNA form, the CDR3 reads TGCAGCGTTCGGGAGACAGGCAATGAGCAGTTCTTC.

The chain joins TRBV6-1 to TRBJ2-1; 12 nucleotides agree with TRBD2. Germline CDR1 is MNHNS and CDR2 is SASEGT. Unmatched junction bases numbered 9, after V lost 9 bases and J lost 0 bases. The CDR3 totals 17 residues. CDR3 bases: TGTGCCAGTACCGGGACTAGCGGGTGGAGCTCCTACAATGAGCAGTTCTTC. It is translated as CASTGTSGWSSYNEQFF.